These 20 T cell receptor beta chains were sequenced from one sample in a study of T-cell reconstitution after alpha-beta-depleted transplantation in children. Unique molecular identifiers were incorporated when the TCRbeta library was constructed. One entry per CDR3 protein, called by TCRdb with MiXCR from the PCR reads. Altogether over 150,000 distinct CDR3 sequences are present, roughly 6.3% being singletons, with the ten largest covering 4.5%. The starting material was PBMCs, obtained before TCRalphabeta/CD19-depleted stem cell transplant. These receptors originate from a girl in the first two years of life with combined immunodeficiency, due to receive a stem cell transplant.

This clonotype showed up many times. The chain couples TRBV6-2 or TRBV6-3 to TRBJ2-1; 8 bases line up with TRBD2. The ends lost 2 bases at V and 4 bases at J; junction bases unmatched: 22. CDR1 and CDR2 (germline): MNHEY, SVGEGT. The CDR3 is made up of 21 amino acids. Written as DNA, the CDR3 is TGTGCCAGCAGTTACGTTGCGACGACTAGCGCTTTACGTCTACTTTACAATGAGCAGTTCTTC. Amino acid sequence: CASSYVATTSALRLLYNEQFF.

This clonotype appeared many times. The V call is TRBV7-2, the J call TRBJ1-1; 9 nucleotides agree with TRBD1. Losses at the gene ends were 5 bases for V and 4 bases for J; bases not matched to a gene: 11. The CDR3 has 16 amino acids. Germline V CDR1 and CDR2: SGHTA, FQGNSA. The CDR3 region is CASSPGRQGDRTEAFF. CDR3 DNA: TGTGCCAGCAGCCCCGGGAGACAGGGGGATCGCACTGAAGCTTTCTTT.

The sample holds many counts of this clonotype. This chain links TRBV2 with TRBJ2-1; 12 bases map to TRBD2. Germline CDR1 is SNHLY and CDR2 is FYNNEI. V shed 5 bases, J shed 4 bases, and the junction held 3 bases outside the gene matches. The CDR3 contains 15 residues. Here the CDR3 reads CASSLTSGRYNEQFF. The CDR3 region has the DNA TGTGCCAGCAGTTTGACTAGCGGGAGATACAATGAGCAGTTCTTC.

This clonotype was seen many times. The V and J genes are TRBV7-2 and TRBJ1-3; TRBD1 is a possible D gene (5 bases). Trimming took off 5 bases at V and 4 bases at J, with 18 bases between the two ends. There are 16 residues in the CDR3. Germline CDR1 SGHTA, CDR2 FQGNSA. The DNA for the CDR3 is TGTGCCAGCAGCCGTCAAACTGCAGGGTCCGGAAACACCATATATTTT. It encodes CASSRQTAGSGNTIYF.

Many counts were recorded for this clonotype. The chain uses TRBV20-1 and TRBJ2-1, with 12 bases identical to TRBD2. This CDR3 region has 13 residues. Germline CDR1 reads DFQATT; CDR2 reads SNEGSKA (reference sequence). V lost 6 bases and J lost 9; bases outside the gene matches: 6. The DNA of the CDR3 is TGCAGTGCGGCGGGACTAGCGGGCCGTGAGCAGTTCTTC. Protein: CSAAGLAGREQFF.

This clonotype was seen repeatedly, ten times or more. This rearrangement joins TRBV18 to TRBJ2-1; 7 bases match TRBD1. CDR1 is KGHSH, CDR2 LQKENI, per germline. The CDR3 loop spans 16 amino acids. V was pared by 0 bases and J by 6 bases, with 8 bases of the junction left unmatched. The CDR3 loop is CASSPPNHRGSNEQFF. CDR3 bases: TGTGCCAGCTCACCACCGAATCACAGGGGATCCAATGAGCAGTTCTTC.

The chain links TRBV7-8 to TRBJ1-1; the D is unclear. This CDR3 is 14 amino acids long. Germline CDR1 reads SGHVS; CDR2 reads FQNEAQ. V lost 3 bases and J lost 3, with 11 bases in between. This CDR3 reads CASSFGFQDTEAFF. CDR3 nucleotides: TGTGCCAGCAGCTTCGGGTTTCAAGACACTGAAGCTTTCTTT.

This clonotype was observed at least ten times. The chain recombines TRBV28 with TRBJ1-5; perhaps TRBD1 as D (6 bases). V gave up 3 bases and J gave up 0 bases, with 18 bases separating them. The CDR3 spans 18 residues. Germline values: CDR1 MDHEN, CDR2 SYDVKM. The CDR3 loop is CASSFPQGRGYSNQPQHF. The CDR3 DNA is TGTGCCAGCAGTTTCCCACAGGGTCGAGGGTATAGCAATCAGCCCCAGCATTTT.

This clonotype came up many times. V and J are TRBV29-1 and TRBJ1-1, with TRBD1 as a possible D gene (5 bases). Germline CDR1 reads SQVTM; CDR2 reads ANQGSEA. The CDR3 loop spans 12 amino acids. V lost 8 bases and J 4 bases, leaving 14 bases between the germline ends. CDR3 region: CSCLKGTTEAFF. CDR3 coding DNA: TGCAGCTGTCTGAAGGGGACCACTGAAGCTTTCTTT. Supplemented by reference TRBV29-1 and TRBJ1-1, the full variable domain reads SAVISQKPSRDICQRGTSLTIQCQVDSQVTMMFWYRQQPGQSLTLIATANQGSEATYESGFVIDKFPISRPNLTFSTLTVSNMSPEDSSIYLCSCLKGTTEAFFGQGTRLTVV.

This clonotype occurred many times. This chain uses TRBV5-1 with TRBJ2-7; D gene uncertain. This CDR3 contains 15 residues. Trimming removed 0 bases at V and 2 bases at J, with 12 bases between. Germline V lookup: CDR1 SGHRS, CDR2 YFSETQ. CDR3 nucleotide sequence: TGCGCCAGCAGCTTGGAAGGGTTTAGCACCTACGAGCAGTACTTC. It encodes CASSLEGFSTYEQYF.

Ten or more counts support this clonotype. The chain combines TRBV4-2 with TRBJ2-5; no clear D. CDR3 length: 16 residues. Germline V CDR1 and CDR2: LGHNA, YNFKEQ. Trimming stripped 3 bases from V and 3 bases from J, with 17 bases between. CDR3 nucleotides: TGTGCCAGCAGCCAGTCCCGCCGGGCAGCCAAAGAGACCCAGTACTTC. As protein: CASSQSRRAAKETQYF.

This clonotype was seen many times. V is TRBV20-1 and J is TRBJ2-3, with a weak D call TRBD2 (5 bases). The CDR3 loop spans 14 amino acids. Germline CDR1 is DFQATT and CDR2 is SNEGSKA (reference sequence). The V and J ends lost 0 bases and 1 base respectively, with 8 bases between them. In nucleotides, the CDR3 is TGCAGTGCTAGAGATCTACTAGGCACAGATACGCAGTATTTT. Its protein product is CSARDLLGTDTQYF.

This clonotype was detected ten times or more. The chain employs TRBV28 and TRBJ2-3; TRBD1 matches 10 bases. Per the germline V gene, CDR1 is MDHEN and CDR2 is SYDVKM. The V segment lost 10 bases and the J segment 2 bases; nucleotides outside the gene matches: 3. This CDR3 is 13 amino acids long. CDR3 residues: CAMGTGVTDTQYF. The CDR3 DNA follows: TGTGCCATGGGGACAGGGGTCACAGATACGCAGTATTTT.

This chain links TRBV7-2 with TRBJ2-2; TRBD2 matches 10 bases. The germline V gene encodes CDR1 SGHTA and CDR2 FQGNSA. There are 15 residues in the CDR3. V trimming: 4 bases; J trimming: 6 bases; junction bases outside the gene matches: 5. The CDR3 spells CASSWLAGVSGELFF. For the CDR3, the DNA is TGTGCCAGCAGCTGGCTAGCGGGAGTCTCCGGGGAGCTGTTTTTT.

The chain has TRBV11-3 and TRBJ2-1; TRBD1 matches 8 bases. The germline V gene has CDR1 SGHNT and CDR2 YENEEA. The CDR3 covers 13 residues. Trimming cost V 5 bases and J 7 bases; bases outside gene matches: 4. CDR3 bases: TGTGCCAGCAGCCGACAGGGGACGAATGAGCAGTTCTTC. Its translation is CASSRQGTNEQFF.

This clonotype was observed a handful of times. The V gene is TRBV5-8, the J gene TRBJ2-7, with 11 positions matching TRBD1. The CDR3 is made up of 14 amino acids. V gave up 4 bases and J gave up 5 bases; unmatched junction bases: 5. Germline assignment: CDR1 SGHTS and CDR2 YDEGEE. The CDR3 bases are TGTGCCAGCAGCCCGGACAGGGGGCTAGACGAGCAGTACTTC. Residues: CASSPDRGLDEQYF. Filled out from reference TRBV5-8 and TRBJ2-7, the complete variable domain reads EAGVTQSPTHLIKTRGQQATLRCSPISGHTSVYWYQQALGLGLQFLLWYDEGEERNRGNFPPRFSGRQFPNYSSELNVNALELEDSALYLCASSPDRGLDEQYFGPGTRLTVT.

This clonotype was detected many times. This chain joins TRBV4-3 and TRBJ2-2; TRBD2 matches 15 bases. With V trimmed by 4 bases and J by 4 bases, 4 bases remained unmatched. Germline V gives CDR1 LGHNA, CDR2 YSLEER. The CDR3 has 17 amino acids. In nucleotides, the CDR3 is TGCGCCAGCAGCCCTGGGACTAGCGGGGGGTTCACCGGGGAGCTGTTTTTT. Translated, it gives CASSPGTSGGFTGELFF.

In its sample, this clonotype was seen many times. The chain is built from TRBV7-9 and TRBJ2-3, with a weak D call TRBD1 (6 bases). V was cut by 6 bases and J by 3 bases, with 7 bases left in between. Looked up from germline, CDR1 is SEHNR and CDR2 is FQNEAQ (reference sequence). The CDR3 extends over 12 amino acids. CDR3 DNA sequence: TGTGCCAGCAGTACAGGGACAGATACGCAGTATTTT. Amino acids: CASSTGTDTQYF.

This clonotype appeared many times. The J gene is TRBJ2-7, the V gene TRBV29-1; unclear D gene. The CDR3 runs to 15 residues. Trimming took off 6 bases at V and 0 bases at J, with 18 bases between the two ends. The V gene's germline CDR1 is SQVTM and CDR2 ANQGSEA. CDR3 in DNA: TGCAGCGTCAGCTATCAAGCGAGAAGCTCCTACGAGCAGTACTTC. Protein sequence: CSVSYQARSSYEQYF.

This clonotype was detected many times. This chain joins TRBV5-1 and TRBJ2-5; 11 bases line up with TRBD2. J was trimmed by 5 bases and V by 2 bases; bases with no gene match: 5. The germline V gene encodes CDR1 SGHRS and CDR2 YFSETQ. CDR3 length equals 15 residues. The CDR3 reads CASSFLSGRAETQYF. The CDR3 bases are TGCGCCAGCAGCTTCCTTAGCGGGAGGGCCGAGACCCAGTACTTC.